This TCR beta chain was captured in a study of neurological immune-mediated disorders. Whole-study results and caveats: One related-CDR3 cluster, found by phylogenetic grouping, held repertoires of 18 of 34 multiple sclerosis patients and is a possible signature.

Sorted libraries drew on under 1.2 million CD4+ or CD8+ T cells. This clonotype was counted only a few times. As yet, its antigen is unknown. TCRdb recomputed calls from the 5' RACE reads with MiXCR, one row per CDR3 protein. In the table there are 52,000 or so distinct CDR3 sequences, about 4% of which are singletons. Sequencing was done on a sample of CD4+ T cells from blood. The receptor was derived from a woman aged 40-49 years with multiple sclerosis.

This CDR3 is CASRSRSGANVLTF. The CDR3 DNA follows: TGTGCCAGCAGGAGCCGCTCTGGGGCCAACGTCCTGACTTTC. The rearrangement joins TRBV2 to TRBJ2-6; D is ambiguous. Germline CDR1 reads SNHLY; CDR2 reads FYNNEI. CDR3 length equals 14 residues. The germline V and J ends were trimmed by 6 bases and 0 bases, with 6 bases remaining between them.